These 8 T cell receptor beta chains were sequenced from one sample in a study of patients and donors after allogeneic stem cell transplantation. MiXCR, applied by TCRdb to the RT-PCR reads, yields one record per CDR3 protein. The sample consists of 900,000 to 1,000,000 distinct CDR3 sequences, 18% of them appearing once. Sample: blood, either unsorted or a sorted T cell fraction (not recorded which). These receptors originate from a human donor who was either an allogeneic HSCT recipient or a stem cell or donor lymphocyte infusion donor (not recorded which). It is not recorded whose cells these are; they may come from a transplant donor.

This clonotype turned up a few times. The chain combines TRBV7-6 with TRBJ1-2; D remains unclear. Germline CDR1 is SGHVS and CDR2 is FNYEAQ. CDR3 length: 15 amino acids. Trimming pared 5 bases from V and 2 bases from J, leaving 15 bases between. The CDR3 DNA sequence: TGTGCCAGCAGCCCCACAAGCAGTGTAAACTATGGCTACACCTTC. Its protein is CASSPTSSVNYGYTF.

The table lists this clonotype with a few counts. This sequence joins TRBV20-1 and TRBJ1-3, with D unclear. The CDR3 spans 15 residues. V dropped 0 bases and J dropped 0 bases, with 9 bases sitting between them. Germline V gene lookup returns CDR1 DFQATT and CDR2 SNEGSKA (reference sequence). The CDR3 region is CSARDPTTSGNTIYF. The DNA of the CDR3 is TGCAGTGCTAGAGATCCCACCACCTCTGGAAACACCATATATTTT.

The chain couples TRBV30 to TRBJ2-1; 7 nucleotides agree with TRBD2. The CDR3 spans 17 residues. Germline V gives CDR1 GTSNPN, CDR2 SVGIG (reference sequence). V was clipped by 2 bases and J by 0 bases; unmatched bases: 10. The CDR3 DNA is TGTGCCTGGAGTACCCGACTAGCAAATAGCTCCTACAATGAGCAGTTCTTC. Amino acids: CAWSTRLANSSYNEQFF.

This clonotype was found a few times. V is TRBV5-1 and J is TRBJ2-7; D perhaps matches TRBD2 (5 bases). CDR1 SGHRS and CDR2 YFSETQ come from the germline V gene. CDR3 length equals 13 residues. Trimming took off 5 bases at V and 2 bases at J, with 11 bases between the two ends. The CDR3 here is CASRRAETYEQYF. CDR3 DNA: TGCGCCAGCAGGCGGGCGGAAACCTACGAGCAGTACTTC.

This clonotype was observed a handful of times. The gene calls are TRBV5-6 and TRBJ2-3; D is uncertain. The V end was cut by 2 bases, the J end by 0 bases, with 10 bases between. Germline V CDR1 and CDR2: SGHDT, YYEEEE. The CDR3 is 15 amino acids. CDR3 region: CASSFNGASTDTQYF. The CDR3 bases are TGTGCCAGCAGCTTCAACGGTGCTAGCACAGATACGCAGTATTTT.

In nucleotides, the CDR3 is TGTGCCAGCAGCTTAGTAGGGGGCCCCCAAGAGACCCAGTACTTC. Residues: CASSLVGGPQETQYF. The chain couples TRBV7-2 to TRBJ2-5, with 7 positions matching TRBD1. The CDR3 runs 15 residues. Trimming cost V 1 base and J 1 base; bases outside gene matches: 3. CDR1 SGHTA and CDR2 FQGNSA come from the germline V gene.

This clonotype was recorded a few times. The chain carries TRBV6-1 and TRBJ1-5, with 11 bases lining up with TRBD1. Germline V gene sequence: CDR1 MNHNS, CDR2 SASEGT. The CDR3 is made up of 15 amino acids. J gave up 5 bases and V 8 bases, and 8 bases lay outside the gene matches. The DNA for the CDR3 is TGTGCCAGCGGTGGACAGGGGGCTCTTCATCAGCCCCAGCATTTT. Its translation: CASGGQGALHQPQHF.

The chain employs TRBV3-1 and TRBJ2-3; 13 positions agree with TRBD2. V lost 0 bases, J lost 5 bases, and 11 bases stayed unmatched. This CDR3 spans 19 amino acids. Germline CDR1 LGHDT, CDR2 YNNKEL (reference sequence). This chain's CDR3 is CASSQDRAGLAGDVDTQYF. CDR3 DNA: TGTGCCAGCAGCCAAGATCGCGCTGGACTAGCGGGAGACGTAGATACGCAGTATTTT.